This TCR beta chain was identified during a study of preoperative IRX-2 immunotherapy in early breast cancer. The treatment denotes: preoperative locoregional IRX-2 cytokine immunotherapy. Assay: immunoSEQ multiplex PCR; the TCRdb copy retains only in-frame clones and omits some. The data hold about 38,000 clones, with roughly four fifths observed a single time. V gave up 5 bases and J gave up 7 bases; unmatched junction bases: 10. This CDR3 region has 14 residues. The germline CDR1 and CDR2 sequences are MNHGY and SAAAGT. The receptor was derived from a human donor with breast cancer. The chain combines TRBV6-8 with TRBJ2-7, with TRBD2 matching 8 bases. Specimen: lymph node tissue, collected after IRX-2 immunotherapy. CDR3: CASSMEVAGREQYF. DNA for the CDR3: TGTGCCAGCAGTATGGAGGTAGCGGGGCGGGAGCAGTACTTC.